Sequencing of this TCR beta chain was carried out in a study of blood T cell repertoires in COVID-19. Study summary: Material from acute and convalescent COVID-19 was sourced from the United States, Italy and Spain.

Generated by immunoSEQ multiplex PCR, the TCRdb table keeps only in-frame clones and is missing some. The table records 100,000 to 150,000 clones, 84% of them present only once. CDR3 length: 15 residues. Deletions cut 7 bases from V and 2 bases from J, with 15 bases between. Germline CDR1 and CDR2: SNHLY and FYNNEI. The specimen was peripheral blood. The chain combines TRBV2 with TRBJ1-3; possibly TRBD1 for D (5 bases). This clonotype originated in a man in his sixties with acute or convalescent COVID-19. CDR3: CASMGGNSPGNTIYF. The CDR3 coding sequence is TGTGCCAGCATGGGGGGAAACAGCCCTGGAAACACCATATATTTT.